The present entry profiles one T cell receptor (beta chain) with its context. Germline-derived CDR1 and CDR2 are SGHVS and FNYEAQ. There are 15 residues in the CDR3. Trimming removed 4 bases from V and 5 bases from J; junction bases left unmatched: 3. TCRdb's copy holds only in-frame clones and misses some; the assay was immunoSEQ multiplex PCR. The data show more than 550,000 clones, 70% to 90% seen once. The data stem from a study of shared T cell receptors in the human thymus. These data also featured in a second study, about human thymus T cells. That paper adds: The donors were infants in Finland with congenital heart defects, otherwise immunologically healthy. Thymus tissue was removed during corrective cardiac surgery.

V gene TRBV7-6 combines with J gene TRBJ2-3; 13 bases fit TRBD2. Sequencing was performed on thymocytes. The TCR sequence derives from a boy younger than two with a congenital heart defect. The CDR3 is CASSSTSGRIDTQYF. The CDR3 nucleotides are TGTGCCAGCAGCTCGACTAGCGGGAGGATAGATACGCAGTATTTT.